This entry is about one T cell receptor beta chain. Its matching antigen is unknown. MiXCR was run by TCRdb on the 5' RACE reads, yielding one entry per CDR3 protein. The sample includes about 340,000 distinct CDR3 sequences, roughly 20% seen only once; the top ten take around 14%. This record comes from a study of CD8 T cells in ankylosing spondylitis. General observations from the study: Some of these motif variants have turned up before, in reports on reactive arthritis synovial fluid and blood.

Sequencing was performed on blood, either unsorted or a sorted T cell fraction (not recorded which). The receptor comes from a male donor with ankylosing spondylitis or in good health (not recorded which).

This CDR3 is CASSWGGNEQFF. The CDR3 DNA reads TGTGCCAGCAGTTGGGGGGGCAATGAGCAGTTCTTC. This chain links TRBV12-3 or TRBV12-4 with TRBJ2-1, with TRBD2 matching over 7 bases. This CDR3 is 12 amino acids long. The V segment lost 4 bases and the J segment 6 bases; nucleotides outside the gene matches: 0.